The 9 T cell receptor beta chains reported below all come from one sample, sequenced in a study of cytomegalovirus exposure and HLA in healthy donors. With 60 Vbeta and 13 Jbeta primers, the PCR was carried out. The protocol was immunoSEQ multiplex PCR, while the TCRdb copy is restricted to in-frame clones and leaves out a portion. The sample yields more than 85,000 clones, 70% to 80% seen once. Sequencing was done on a sample of PBMCs. These receptors came from a female donor in good health and CMV-seronegative.

The chain has TRBV4-1 and TRBJ2-7, with 8 bases lining up with TRBD1. V dropped 4 bases and J dropped 2; count of bases not matched to a gene: 10. Germline V gene lookup returns CDR1 MGHRA and CDR2 YSYEKL. The CDR3 sequence is 16 residues long. CDR3 loop: CASSPRPGQVTYEQYF. Here the CDR3 DNA reads TGCGCCAGCAGCCCTCGCCCGGGACAGGTGACCTACGAGCAGTACTTC.

The CDR3 DNA reads TGCGCCAGCAGCCAATTAGGAGGGGGCCATCCTGAAGCTTTCTTT. Translation gives CASSQLGGGHPEAFF. The J gene is TRBJ1-1, the V gene TRBV4-1, with 7 bases lining up with TRBD1. The germline gives CDR1 MGHRA, CDR2 YSYEKL. V shed 2 bases, J shed 6 bases, and the junction held 9 bases outside the gene matches. The CDR3 runs 15 residues.

The chain joins TRBV5-4 to TRBJ2-7; 14 bases map to TRBD2. CDR3 length: 15 amino acids. V lost 4 bases to trimming and J lost 5 bases; unmatched junction nucleotides: 5. Germline-derived CDR1 and CDR2 are SGHNT and YYREEE (reference sequence). CDR3 bases: TGTGCCAGCAGCCCCGGACTAGCGGGGGGTGACGAGCAGTACTTC. Its protein product is CASSPGLAGGDEQYF.

CDR3 DNA sequence: TGTGCCAGCAGCCCGCGACTAGCGGGAGCGATGGGGACAGATACGCAGTATTTT. Amino acids: CASSPRLAGAMGTDTQYF. The chain joins TRBV7-9 to TRBJ2-3; 12 positions match TRBD2. V lost 5 bases to trimming and J lost 3 bases; unmatched junction nucleotides: 12. This CDR3 comprises 18 residues. CDR1 and CDR2 from the germline V gene are SEHNR and FQNEAQ (reference sequence).

V usage is TRBV7-9 and J usage is TRBJ2-3; TRBD2 matches at 12 bases. Trimming removed 2 bases from V and 2 bases from J; junction bases left unmatched: 5. Looked up from germline, CDR1 is SEHNR and CDR2 is FQNEAQ (reference sequence). The CDR3 runs to 17 residues. The DNA of the CDR3 is TGTGCCAGCAGCTTACCCGGACTAGCGGGGATCACAGATACGCAGTATTTT. Amino acids: CASSLPGLAGITDTQYF.

For this clone: At one end, the junction sequence differs from germline, possibly due to a read error. The chain has TRBV7-2 and TRBJ2-5; a possible D gene is TRBD2 (7 bases). Germline loops: CDR1 SGHTA, CDR2 FQGNSA. CDR3 size: 14 residues. The CDR3 spells CASRLGGGQETQYF. CDR3 nucleotide sequence: TGTGCCAGCAGATTAGGGGGGGGACAAGAGACCCAGTACTTC.

The chain recombines TRBV5-1 with TRBJ2-5, with D tentatively TRBD1 (6 bases). CDR3 size: 14 residues. V lost 3 bases, J lost 4 bases, and 13 bases lay in between. From germline, CDR1 is SGHRS and CDR2 YFSETQ. Written as DNA, the CDR3 is TGCGCCAGCAGCTCCTTAAGACAGGTAGAGACCCAGTACTTC. Protein sequence: CASSSLRQVETQYF.

The chain combines TRBV6-5 with TRBJ1-5, with D maybe TRBD1 (5 bases). Per germline, CDR1 MNHEY and CDR2 SVGAGI. V lost 6 bases and J 2 bases, leaving 14 bases between the germline ends. CDR3 size: 15 residues. The CDR3 protein is CASSRGLSGNQPQHF. In nucleotides, the CDR3 is TGTGCCAGCAGCCGGGGACTGTCAGGCAATCAGCCCCAGCATTTT.

The chain has TRBV15 and TRBJ2-2, with 8 nucleotides matching TRBD2. Germline CDR1 is LNHNV and CDR2 is YYDKDF (reference sequence). The CDR3 extends over 16 amino acids. V shed 0 bases, J shed 4 bases, and the junction held 4 bases outside the gene matches. The CDR3 protein is CATSRDSGGGTGELFF. Written as DNA, the CDR3 is TGTGCCACCAGCAGAGATTCGGGGGGGGGCACCGGGGAGCTGTTTTTT.